Listed below are T cell receptor beta chains from one sample, sequenced in a study of T cells in Graves' hyperthyroidism and ophthalmopathy. MiXCR, applied by TCRdb to the multiplex PCR reads, yields one record per CDR3 protein. The sample includes around 700,000 distinct CDR3 sequences, roughly 20% of them seen just once. The sample consisted of blood. These receptors originate from a woman in her forties or fifties with Graves' hyperthyroidism that later progressed to Graves' ophthalmopathy. The CDR3 runs from the conserved cysteine through the conserved F or W. The D gene is left open where the match is weak. Not every row has a clone size; where given, it reads once, few, many or a size class.

CDR3 protein,CDR3 DNA,clone size,D gene,CDR3 length,J gene,V gene
CASSLLGVNTEAFF,TGTGCCAGCAGCTTACTGGGAGTGAACACTGAAGCTTTCTTT,many,.,14,TRBJ1-1,TRBV5-1
CASSLSQGDSPLHF,TGTGCCAGCAGCTTATCCCAGGGTGATTCACCCCTCCACTTT,.,.,14,TRBJ1-6,TRBV5-4
CASSLLPGEYNEQFF,TGTGCCAGCAGCTTATTACCAGGGGAATACAATGAGCAGTTCTTC,many,.,15,TRBJ2-1,TRBV11-3
CASSPEGDYGYTF,TGTGCCAGCTCACCGGAAGGGGACTATGGCTACACCTTC,many,.,13,TRBJ1-2,TRBV18
CASTITWGTYNEQFF,TGTGCCAGCACCATAACTTGGGGAACCTACAATGAGCAGTTCTTC,.,.,15,TRBJ2-1,TRBV27
CASSPSRSPVAYGYTF,TGTGCCAGCAGCCCAAGCCGTTCACCTGTCGCCTATGGCTACACCTTC,few,.,16,TRBJ1-2,TRBV7-9
CASSQEETGNTEAFF,TGCGCCAGCAGCCAAGAGGAGACGGGAAACACTGAAGCTTTCTTT,many,.,15,TRBJ1-1,TRBV4-1
CSAREGGPINIQYF,TGCAGTGCTAGAGAGGGAGGTCCCATAAACATTCAGTACTTC,.,.,14,TRBJ2-4,TRBV20-1
CAWLQLNTEAFF,TGTGCCTGGTTACAACTGAACACTGAAGCTTTCTTT,many,.,12,TRBJ1-1,TRBV30
CASSIASGSSYNEQFF,TGTGCCAGTAGTATAGCTTCGGGGAGCTCCTACAATGAGCAGTTCTTC,few,.,16,TRBJ2-1,TRBV19
CTSSQTTLASSYGYTF,TGTACCAGCAGCCAAACGACACTGGCCTCTAGCTATGGCTACACCTTC,few,.,16,TRBJ1-2,TRBV3-1
CASSLRSRGSETQYF,TGTGCCAGCAGTTTAAGGAGTCGGGGTAGTGAGACCCAGTACTTC,many,.,15,TRBJ2-5,TRBV12-3/TRBV12-4
CASSPTLTTNEKLFF,TGCGCCAGCAGCCCCACCCTCACAACTAATGAAAAACTGTTTTTT,.,.,15,TRBJ1-4,TRBV5-1
CASRAGLEETQYF,TGTGCCAGCAGGGCAGGGTTGGAGGAGACCCAGTACTTC,few,.,13,TRBJ2-5,TRBV28
CASSQSLGVSDTQYF,TGTGCCAGCAGCCAATCACTTGGGGTCTCAGATACGCAGTATTTT,many,.,15,TRBJ2-3,TRBV3-1
CASSLGRWEQFF,TGTGCCAGCAGCTTAGGCCGTTGGGAGCAGTTCTTC,many,.,12,TRBJ2-1,TRBV7-2
CASSSPADRNVAKLFF,TGTGCCAGCAGTTCTCCCGCGGACAGAAATGTCGCAAAACTGTTTTTT,.,.,16,TRBJ1-4,TRBV7-2
CASRNEGGANSPLHF,TGTGCCAGCAGGAACGAGGGGGGCGCGAATTCACCCCTCCACTTT,.,.,15,TRBJ1-6,TRBV6-1
CASSQEGPHGADTEAFF,TGCGCCAGCAGCCAAGAGGGTCCACACGGGGCGGACACTGAAGCTTTCTTT,few,.,17,TRBJ1-1,TRBV4-1
CASSNRPGLQGYEQYF,TGTGCCAGCAGTAACAGGCCGGGACTCCAGGGCTACGAGCAGTACTTC,.,.,16,TRBJ2-7,TRBV27
CASSQGGWTSGLETQYF,TGTGCCAGCAGCCAAGGGGGATGGACTAGCGGTTTAGAGACCCAGTACTTC,.,TRBD2,17,TRBJ2-5,TRBV14
CASRGRDSPYEQYF,TGTGCCAGCAGGGGCCGGGACAGTCCCTACGAGCAGTACTTC,few,TRBD1,14,TRBJ2-7,TRBV27
CASSQMGRGTEAFF,TGCGCCAGCAGCCAAATGGGCCGGGGTACTGAAGCTTTCTTT,few,.,14,TRBJ1-1,TRBV4-1